A single sample gave rise to the 30 T cell receptor beta chains below, sequenced in a study of T cell responses to AZD1222 COVID-19 vaccine. This table comes from immunoSEQ multiplex PCR, and its TCRdb copy is limited to in-frame clones, with some not included. Here the sample spans about 54,000 clones, 89% being singletons. The starting material was peripheral blood, obtained 28 days after the second AZD1222 dose. The receptor source for this set is an adult who received the AZD1222 COVID-19 vaccine.

This rearrangement joins TRBV7-9 to TRBJ1-2; D remains unclear. V was cut by 1 base and J by 2 bases, with 14 bases left in between. Looked up from germline, CDR1 is SEHNR and CDR2 is FQNEAQ (reference sequence). There are 16 residues in the CDR3. CDR3 residues: CASSLVGRGGNYGYTF. CDR3 nucleotides: TGTGCCAGCAGCTTAGTAGGTCGTGGAGGGAACTATGGCTACACCTTC.

This clone was found once. This chain connects TRBV3-1 (or the pseudogene TRBV3-2) to TRBJ2-7, with TRBD2 matching over 9 bases. V was pared by 0 bases and J by 5 bases, with 5 bases of the junction left unmatched. CDR1 LGHDT and CDR2 YNNKEL come from the germline V gene (reference sequence). The CDR3 is 15 residues long. The CDR3 is CASSQEREGSDEQYF. The CDR3 bases are TGTGCCAGCAGCCAAGAGCGGGAGGGTTCGGACGAGCAGTACTTC.

V and J are TRBV19 and TRBJ2-7; D may match TRBD1 or TRBD2 (6 bases each). Trimming pared 5 bases from V and 4 bases from J, leaving 18 bases between. The germline CDR1 and CDR2 sequences are LNHDA and SQIVND (reference sequence). The CDR3 loop spans 15 amino acids. CDR3 sequence (DNA): TGTGCCAGTAGTTTCAGGGCCGGAGGGGGATACGAGCAGTACTTC. It translates to CASSFRAGGGYEQYF.

The genes are TRBV28 and TRBJ2-1; TRBD2 aligns across 7 bases. In germline, CDR1 is MDHEN, CDR2 SYDVKM. The CDR3 covers 11 residues. This chain's CDR3 is CKSGTINEQFF. Written as DNA, the CDR3 is TGTAAATCCGGGACTATCAATGAGCAGTTCTTC.

This chain uses TRBV7-7 with TRBJ2-1; 10 bases are a match to TRBD2. Looked up from germline, CDR1 is SSHAT and CDR2 is FNYEAQ (reference sequence). This CDR3 region has 15 residues. With 5 bases clipped from V and 4 bases from J, the junction kept 5 bases outside the gene matches. The CDR3 region is CASSPGLAVYNEQFF. The CDR3 DNA reads as TGTGCCAGCAGCCCCGGACTAGCGGTTTACAATGAGCAGTTCTTC.

The chain couples TRBV27 to TRBJ2-1; 10 bases fit TRBD2. This CDR3 is 15 amino acids long. Germline V lookup: CDR1 MNHEY, CDR2 SMNVEV (reference sequence). The V gene end was trimmed by 6 bases and the J gene end by 7 bases; junction bases not matched to a gene: 9. The CDR3 is CASSPSGRHVNEQFF. The CDR3 nucleotides are TGTGCCAGCAGCCCTAGCGGGAGACACGTGAATGAGCAGTTCTTC.

This chain links TRBV27 with TRBJ1-1, with 9 bases that match TRBD1. Germline CDR1 and CDR2: MNHEY and SMNVEV (reference sequence). The CDR3 has 14 amino acids. V gave up 3 bases and J gave up 5 bases; unmatched junction bases: 4. The CDR3 region is CASSFGTGRTEAFF. In nucleotides, the CDR3 is TGTGCCAGCAGTTTCGGGACAGGGCGGACTGAAGCTTTCTTT.

The gene calls are TRBV7-2 and TRBJ2-7, with a possible D match to TRBD1 (5 bases). Germline V gene data show CDR1 as SGHTA and CDR2 as FQGNSA. Trimming removed 0 bases from V and 3 bases from J, with 12 bases in between. The CDR3 sequence is 15 residues long. As DNA, the CDR3 is TGTGCCAGCAGCTTAGCTGCGGACAAGGACTACGAGCAGTACTTC. This codes for CASSLAADKDYEQYF.

V is TRBV5-1 and J is TRBJ2-1, with TRBD2 matching 10 bases. V was pared by 0 bases and J by 7 bases, with 4 bases of the junction left unmatched. The CDR3 covers 15 residues. The germline gives CDR1 SGHRS, CDR2 YFSETQ. Here the CDR3 reads CASSLDLAGVNEQFF. The DNA for the CDR3 is TGCGCCAGCAGCTTGGACCTAGCGGGAGTTAATGAGCAGTTCTTC.

The chain links TRBV7-2 to TRBJ2-1; 7 bases fit TRBD1. With 5 bases clipped from V and 5 bases from J, the junction kept 6 bases outside the gene matches. The CDR3 is 14 residues long. Germline V CDR1 and CDR2: SGHTA, FQGNSA. The CDR3 DNA is TGTGCCAGCAGCCCCGGGACAGCAAACAATGAGCAGTTCTTC. Encoded protein: CASSPGTANNEQFF.

V usage is TRBV24-1 and J usage is TRBJ2-3, with D possibly being TRBD2 (5 bases). The length of the CDR3 is 16 residues. In germline, CDR1 is KGHDR, CDR2 SFDVKD. V was cut by 5 bases and J by 1 base, with 15 bases left in between. The CDR3 DNA follows: TGTGCCACCAGTGCCCTGAGCGGATCCCGCACAGATACGCAGTATTTT. The encoded protein is CATSALSGSRTDTQYF.

The chain employs TRBV11-2 and TRBJ2-7; 7 bases line up with TRBD2. The CDR3 length is 14 residues. Germline V gene sequence: CDR1 SGHAT, CDR2 FQNNGV. V was pared by 3 bases and J by 2 bases, with 4 bases of the junction left unmatched. CDR3 loop: CASSFSGSTYEQYF. DNA for the CDR3: TGTGCCAGCAGCTTTAGCGGGTCGACCTACGAGCAGTACTTC. Together with reference TRBV11-2 and TRBJ2-7, the CDR3 gives the full variable domain: EAGVAQSPRYKIIEKRQSVAFWCNPISGHATLYWYQQILGQGPKLLIQFQNNGVVDDSQLPKDRFSAERLKGVDSTLKIQPAKLEDSAVYLCASSFSGSTYEQYFGPGTRLTVT.

The chain is built from TRBV18 and TRBJ1-2; D remains unclear. Trimming cost V 0 bases and J 0 bases, with 8 bases left between them. This CDR3 is 15 amino acids long. The V gene's germline CDR1 is KGHSH and CDR2 LQKENI. In DNA, the CDR3 is TGTGCCAGCTCACCACCGGAGGGCCCTAACTATGGCTACACCTTC. Its translation is CASSPPEGPNYGYTF.

V is TRBV2 and J is TRBJ1-2; a possible D gene is TRBD1 (6 bases). The V end lost 6 bases, the J end lost 6 bases, and 14 bases lay between the germline ends. CDR1 and CDR2 (germline): SNHLY, FYNNEI. The CDR3 loop spans 13 amino acids. CDR3 in amino acids: CASSVGRTDGYTF. CDR3 nucleotides: TGTGCCAGCAGCGTTGGACGGACAGATGGCTACACCTTC.

J is TRBJ2-1 and V is TRBV27; 9 nucleotides agree with TRBD1. The V gene end was trimmed by 8 bases and the J gene end by 6 bases; junction bases not matched to a gene: 5. The germline V gene encodes CDR1 MNHEY and CDR2 SMNVEV (reference sequence). The CDR3 runs to 13 residues. CDR3 residues: CASRTGAINEQFF. The DNA of the CDR3 is TGTGCCAGCCGGACAGGGGCAATCAATGAGCAGTTCTTC.

This clone was picked up one time. J is TRBJ1-5 and V is TRBV19; no reliable D call. Germline lookup yields CDR1 LNHDA and CDR2 SQIVND (reference sequence). The CDR3 spans 14 residues. V dropped 3 bases and J dropped 7 bases, with 13 bases sitting between them. The DNA for the CDR3 is TGTGCCAGTAGTATCGGCAGAGTGGAGCAGCCCCAGCATTTT. Its protein is CASSIGRVEQPQHF.

This rearrangement joins TRBV30 to TRBJ2-1; 12 bases are shared with TRBD2. V shed 2 bases and J 4 bases; nucleotides not matched to a gene: 3. The CDR3 is 15 residues long. CDR1 and CDR2 from the germline V gene are GTSNPN and SVGIG (reference sequence). CDR3 bases: TGTGCCTGGAGTACCCTAGCGGGAGGGTACAATGAGCAGTTCTTC. Translation gives CAWSTLAGGYNEQFF. Filled out from reference TRBV30 and TRBJ2-1, the complete variable domain reads SQTIHQWPATLVQPVGSPLSLECTVEGTSNPNLYWYRQAAGRGLQLLFYSVGIGQISSEVPQNLSASRPQDRQFILSSKKLLLSDSGFYLCAWSTLAGGYNEQFFGPGTRLTVL.

V is TRBV15 and J is TRBJ2-2, with D unclear. This CDR3 contains 14 residues. The germline gives CDR1 LNHNV, CDR2 YYDKDF (reference sequence). Trimming cost V 5 bases and J 2 bases, with 9 bases left between them. In DNA form, the CDR3 reads TGTGCCACCAGCTCCCAGACTAACACCGGGGAGCTGTTTTTT. This codes for CATSSQTNTGELFF.

The CDR3 region has the DNA TGTGCCAGCCTGGGGACTAGCGGGATGGCAGAGACCCAGTACTTC. It is translated as CASLGTSGMAETQYF. This chain uses TRBV2 with TRBJ2-5, with 13 bases fitting TRBD2. V lost 8 bases to trimming and J lost 4 bases; unmatched junction nucleotides: 7. The CDR3 runs 15 residues. The germline gives CDR1 SNHLY, CDR2 FYNNEI.

The chain carries TRBV9 and TRBJ1-3; TRBD1 aligns across 10 bases. Germline V lookup: CDR1 SGDLS, CDR2 YYNGEE. This CDR3 region has 16 residues. J was trimmed by 8 bases and V by 2 bases; bases with no gene match: 10. This CDR3 is CASSVSPGQGTDTIYF. For the CDR3, the DNA is TGTGCCAGCAGCGTGTCACCGGGACAGGGGACGGACACCATATATTTT.

The chain uses TRBV15 and TRBJ2-1, with 11 bases lining up with TRBD2. This CDR3 is 17 amino acids long. The V gene's germline CDR1 is LNHNV and CDR2 YYDKDF (reference sequence). V gave up 0 bases and J gave up 6 bases; unmatched junction bases: 7. In DNA, the CDR3 is TGTGCCACCAGCAGAGATCTCGGGACTAGCGGAACCAATGAGCAGTTCTTC. Translation gives CATSRDLGTSGTNEQFF. Full variable domain (rest looked up from reference TRBV15 and TRBJ2-1): DAMVIQNPRYQVTQFGKPVTLSCSQTLNHNVMYWYQQKSSQAPKLLFHYYDKDFNNEADTPDNFQSRRPNTSFCFLDIRSPGLGDTAMYLCATSRDLGTSGTNEQFFGPGTRLTVL.

The V call is TRBV18, the J call TRBJ1-5; D is ambiguous. Per germline, CDR1 KGHSH and CDR2 LQKENI. Trimming took off 2 bases at V and 0 bases at J, with 5 bases between the two ends. This CDR3 is built from 14 residues. The CDR3 is CASSPEYSNQPQHF. In DNA form, the CDR3 reads TGTGCCAGCTCACCAGAGTATAGCAATCAGCCCCAGCATTTT.

The V and J genes are TRBV29-1 and TRBJ1-2, with 8 bases identical to TRBD1. CDR1 is SQVTM, CDR2 ANQGSEA, per germline. Germline trimming cut 4 bases from V and 4 bases from J; bases unmatched to any gene: 5. The length of the CDR3 is 13 residues. The CDR3 bases are TGCAGCGTTGCGCAGGGACAGGCCTATGGCTACACCTTC. This translates into CSVAQGQAYGYTF.

V usage is TRBV2 and J usage is TRBJ2-3, with 9 bases aligning to TRBD2. CDR1 and CDR2 from the germline V gene are SNHLY and FYNNEI. This CDR3 has 14 amino acids. Trimming removed 6 bases from V and 7 bases from J; junction bases left unmatched: 8. The CDR3 DNA sequence: TGTGCCAGCAGCGGCGGGAGGGCCCGGAATACGCAGTATTTT. It is translated as CASSGGRARNTQYF.

The chain employs TRBV4-1 and TRBJ2-3; D ambiguous. This CDR3 region has 12 residues. Germline CDR1 MGHRA, CDR2 YSYEKL. Trimming stripped 3 bases from V and 5 bases from J, with 6 bases between. CDR3 nucleotide sequence: TGCGCCAGCAGCCACCTGAGAGATACGCAGTATTTT. It encodes CASSHLRDTQYF.

This chain links TRBV19 with TRBJ1-1; weak D call: TRBD1 (5 bases). Trimming shortened V by 9 bases and J by 1 base, and 12 bases separated the two germline ends. Germline V gene sequence: CDR1 LNHDA, CDR2 SQIVND (reference sequence). This CDR3 comprises 13 residues. Here the CDR3 reads CASSRGRNTEAFF. The CDR3 bases are TGTGCCAGCTCCCGGGGGAGGAACACTGAAGCTTTCTTT.

Here the CDR3 DNA reads TGTGCCAGCAGCGGGGGACTGAGAGGCGAGCAGTACTTC. Its translation is CASSGGLRGEQYF. The rearrangement uses TRBV7-2 and TRBJ2-7; D perhaps matches TRBD2 (6 bases). Germline V CDR1 and CDR2: SGHTA, FQGNSA. Trimming left V 5 bases short and J 6 bases short, with 14 bases between. The CDR3 is 13 amino acids.

The V call is TRBV30, the J call TRBJ1-1, with 7 bases lining up with TRBD1. With 8 bases clipped from V and 0 bases from J, the junction kept 6 bases outside the gene matches. The germline gives CDR1 GTSNPN, CDR2 SVGIG (reference sequence). The CDR3 has 13 amino acids. CDR3: CAAKQGMNTEAFF. CDR3 DNA: TGTGCCGCGAAACAGGGGATGAACACTGAAGCTTTCTTT.

The genes are TRBV12-5 and TRBJ2-7; 13 bases line up with TRBD2. J gave up 5 bases and V 7 bases, and 11 bases lay outside the gene matches. The CDR3 sequence is 16 residues long. The V gene's germline CDR1 is LGHNT and CDR2 FRNRAP. Here the CDR3 reads CASASMWTSGSNEQYF. The CDR3 nucleotides read TGTGCTAGTGCCTCGATGTGGACTAGCGGGAGTAACGAGCAGTACTTC.

The chain couples TRBV24-1 to TRBJ2-2; D remains unclear. V lost 4 bases to trimming and J lost 4 bases, with 12 bases between them. The CDR3 extends over 15 amino acids. Per germline, CDR1 KGHDR and CDR2 SFDVKD. In DNA, the CDR3 is TGTGCCACCAGTGACAGGACGGAAAGCACCGGGGAGCTGTTTTTT. This sequence encodes CATSDRTESTGELFF.